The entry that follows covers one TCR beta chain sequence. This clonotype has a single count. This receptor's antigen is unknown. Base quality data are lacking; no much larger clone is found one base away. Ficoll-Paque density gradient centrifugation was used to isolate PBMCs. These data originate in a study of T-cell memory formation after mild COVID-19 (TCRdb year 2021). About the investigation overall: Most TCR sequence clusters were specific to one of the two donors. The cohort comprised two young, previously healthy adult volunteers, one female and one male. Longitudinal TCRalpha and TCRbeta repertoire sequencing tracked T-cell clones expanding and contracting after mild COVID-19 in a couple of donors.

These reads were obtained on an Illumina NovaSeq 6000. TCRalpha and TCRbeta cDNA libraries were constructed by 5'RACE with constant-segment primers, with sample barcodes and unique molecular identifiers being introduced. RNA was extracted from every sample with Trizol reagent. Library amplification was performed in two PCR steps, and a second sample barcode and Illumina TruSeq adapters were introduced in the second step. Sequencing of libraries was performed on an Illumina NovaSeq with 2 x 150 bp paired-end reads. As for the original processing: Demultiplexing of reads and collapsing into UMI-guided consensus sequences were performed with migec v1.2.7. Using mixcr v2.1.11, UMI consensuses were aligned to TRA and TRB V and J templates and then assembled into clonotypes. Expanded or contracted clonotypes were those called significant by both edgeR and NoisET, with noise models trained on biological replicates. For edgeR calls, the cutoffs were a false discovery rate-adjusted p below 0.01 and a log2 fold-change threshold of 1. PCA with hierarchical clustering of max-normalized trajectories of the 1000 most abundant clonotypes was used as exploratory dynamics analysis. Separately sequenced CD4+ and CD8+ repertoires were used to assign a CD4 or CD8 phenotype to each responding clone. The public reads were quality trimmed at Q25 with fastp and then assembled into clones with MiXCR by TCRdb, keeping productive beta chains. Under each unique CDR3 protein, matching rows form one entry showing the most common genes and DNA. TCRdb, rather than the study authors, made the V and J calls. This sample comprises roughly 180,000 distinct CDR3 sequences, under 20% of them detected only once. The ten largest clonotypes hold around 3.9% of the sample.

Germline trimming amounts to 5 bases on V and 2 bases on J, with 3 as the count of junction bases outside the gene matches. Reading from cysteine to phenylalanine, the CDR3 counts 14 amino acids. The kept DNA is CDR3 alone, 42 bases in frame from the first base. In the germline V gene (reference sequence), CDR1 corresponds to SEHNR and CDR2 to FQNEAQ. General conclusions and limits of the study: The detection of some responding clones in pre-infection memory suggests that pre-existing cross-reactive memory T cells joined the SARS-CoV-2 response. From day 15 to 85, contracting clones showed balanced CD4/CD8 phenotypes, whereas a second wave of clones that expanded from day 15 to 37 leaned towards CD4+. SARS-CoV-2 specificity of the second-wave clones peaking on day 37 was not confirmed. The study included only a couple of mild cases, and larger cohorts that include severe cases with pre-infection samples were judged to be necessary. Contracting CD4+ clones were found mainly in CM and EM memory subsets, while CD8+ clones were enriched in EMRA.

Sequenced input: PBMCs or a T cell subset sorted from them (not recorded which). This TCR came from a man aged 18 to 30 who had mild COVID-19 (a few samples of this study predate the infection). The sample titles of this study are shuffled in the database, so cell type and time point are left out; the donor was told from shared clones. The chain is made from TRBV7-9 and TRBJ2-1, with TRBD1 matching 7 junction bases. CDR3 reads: CASSVQGPYNEQFF. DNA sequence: TGTGCCAGCAGCGTACAGGGGCCCTACAATGAGCAGTTCTTC.